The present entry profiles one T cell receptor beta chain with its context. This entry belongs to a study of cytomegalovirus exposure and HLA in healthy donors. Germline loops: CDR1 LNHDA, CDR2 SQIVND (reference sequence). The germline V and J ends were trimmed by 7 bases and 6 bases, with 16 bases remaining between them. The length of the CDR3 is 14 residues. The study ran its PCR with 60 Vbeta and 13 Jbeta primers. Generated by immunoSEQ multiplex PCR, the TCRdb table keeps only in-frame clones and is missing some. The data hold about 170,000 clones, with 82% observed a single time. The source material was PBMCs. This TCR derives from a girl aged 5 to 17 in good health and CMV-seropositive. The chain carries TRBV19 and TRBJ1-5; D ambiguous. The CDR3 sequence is CASTLSNSIQPQHF. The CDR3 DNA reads TGTGCCAGTACCCTTTCCAACAGTATTCAGCCCCAGCATTTT. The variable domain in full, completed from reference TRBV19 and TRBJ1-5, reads DGGITQSPKYLFRKEGQNVTLSCEQNLNHDAMYWYRQDPGQGLRLIYYSQIVNDFQKGDIAEGYSVSREKKESFPLTVTSAQKNPTAFYLCASTLSNSIQPQHFGDGTRLSIL.